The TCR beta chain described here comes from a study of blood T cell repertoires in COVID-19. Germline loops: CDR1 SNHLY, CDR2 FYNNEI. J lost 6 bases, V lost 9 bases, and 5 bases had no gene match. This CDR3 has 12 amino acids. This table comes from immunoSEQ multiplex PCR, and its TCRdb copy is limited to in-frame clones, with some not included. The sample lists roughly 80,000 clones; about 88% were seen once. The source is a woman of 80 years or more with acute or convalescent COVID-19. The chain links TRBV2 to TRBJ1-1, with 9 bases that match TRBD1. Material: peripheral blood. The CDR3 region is CASDRGIAEAFF. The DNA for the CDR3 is TGTGCCAGTGACAGGGGGATCGCTGAAGCTTTCTTT.